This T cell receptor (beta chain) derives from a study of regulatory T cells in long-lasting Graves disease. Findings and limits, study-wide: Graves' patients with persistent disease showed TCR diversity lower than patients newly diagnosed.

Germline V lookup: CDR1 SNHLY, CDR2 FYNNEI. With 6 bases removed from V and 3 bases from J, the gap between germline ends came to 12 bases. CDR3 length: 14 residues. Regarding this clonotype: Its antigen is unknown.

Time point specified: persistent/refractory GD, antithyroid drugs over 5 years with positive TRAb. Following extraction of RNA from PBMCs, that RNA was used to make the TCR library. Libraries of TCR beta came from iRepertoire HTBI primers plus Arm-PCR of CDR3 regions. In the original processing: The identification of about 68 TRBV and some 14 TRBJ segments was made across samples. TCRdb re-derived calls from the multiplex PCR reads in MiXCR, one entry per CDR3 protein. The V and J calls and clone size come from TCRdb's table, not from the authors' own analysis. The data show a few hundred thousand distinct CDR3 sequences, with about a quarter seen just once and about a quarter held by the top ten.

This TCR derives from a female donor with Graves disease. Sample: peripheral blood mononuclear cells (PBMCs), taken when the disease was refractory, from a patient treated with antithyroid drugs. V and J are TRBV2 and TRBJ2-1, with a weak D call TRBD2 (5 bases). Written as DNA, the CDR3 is TGTGCCAGCAGCCCCCAGCGGAACTACAATGAGCAGTTCTTC. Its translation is CASSPQRNYNEQFF. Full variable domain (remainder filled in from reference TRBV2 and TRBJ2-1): EPEVTQTPSHQVTQMGQEVILRCVPISNHLYFYWYRQILGQKVEFLVSFYNNEISEKSEIFDDQFSVERPDGSNFTLKIRSTKLEDSAMYFCASSPQRNYNEQFFGPGTRLTVL.